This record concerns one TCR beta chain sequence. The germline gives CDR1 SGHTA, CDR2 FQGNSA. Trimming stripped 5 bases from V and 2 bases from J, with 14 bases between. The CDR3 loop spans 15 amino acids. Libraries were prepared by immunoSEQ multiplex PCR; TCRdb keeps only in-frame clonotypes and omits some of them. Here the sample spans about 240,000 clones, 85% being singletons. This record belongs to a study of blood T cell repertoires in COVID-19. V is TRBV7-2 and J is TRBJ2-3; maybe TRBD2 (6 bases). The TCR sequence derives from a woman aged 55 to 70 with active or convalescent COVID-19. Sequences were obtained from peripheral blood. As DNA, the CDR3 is TGTGCCAGCAGCGCGGGACCTCCACCCACAGATACGCAGTATTTT. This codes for CASSAGPPPTDTQYF.